The TCR beta chain under discussion was sequenced for a study of molecular identifiers for immune sequencing clone quantification. In the study overall: Four of five RNA aliquots from approximately 22,000 or 94,000 naive CD8 T cells were sequenced.

A single record per CDR3 protein comes from TCRdb applying MiXCR to the PCR reads. The sample lists fewer than 350,000 distinct CDR3 sequences, 24% seen once, with 0.65% to 0.95% in the top ten. This clonotype was detected only a few times. The sequence was obtained from a human donor in good health. Some libraries in this study had Jurkat cell RNA spiked in. The sequenced sample was naive CD8+ T cells from blood, with Jurkat cell RNA spiked in. Subset noted: FACS-sorted CD8+CD4-CCR7+CD45RA+ naive T cells.

The CDR3 loop reads CASSLAPGKGYEQYF. The DNA for the CDR3 is TGTGCCAGCAGCTTAGCTCCAGGGAAGGGCTACGAGCAGTACTTC. This chain joins TRBV7-2 and TRBJ2-7; TRBD1 might be the D (5 bases). The CDR3 covers 15 residues. Germline CDR1 and CDR2: SGHTA and FQGNSA. Between the trimmed V and J ends, which lost 0 bases and 3 bases, there was a span of 12 bases.